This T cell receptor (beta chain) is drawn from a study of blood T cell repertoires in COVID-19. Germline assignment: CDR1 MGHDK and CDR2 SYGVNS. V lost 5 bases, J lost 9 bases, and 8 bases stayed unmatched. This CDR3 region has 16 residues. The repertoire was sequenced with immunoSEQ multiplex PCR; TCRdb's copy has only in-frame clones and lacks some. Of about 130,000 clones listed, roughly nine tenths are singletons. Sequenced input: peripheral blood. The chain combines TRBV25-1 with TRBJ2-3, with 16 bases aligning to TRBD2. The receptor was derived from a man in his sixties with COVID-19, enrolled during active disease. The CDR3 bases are TGTGCCAGCAGTAAACCGGGACTAGCGGGAGGGGGCACGCAGTATTTT. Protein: CASSKPGLAGGGTQYF.